Below, 2 T cell receptor beta chains from the same sample are listed, as sequenced in a study of monozygotic twins with inflammatory bowel disease. TCRdb processed the 5' RACE reads again and assigns one entry to each CDR3 protein, with no DNA. The listing records about 150,000 distinct CDR3 sequences. Sequencing input: blood. These receptors were collected from a human donor with ulcerative colitis or Crohn's disease, or a healthy co-twin of an affected twin (not recorded which).

The genes are TRBV12-3 or TRBV12-4 and TRBJ2-5; the TCRdb D gene call, TRBD2, has no DNA to confirm it. This CDR3 is built from 13 residues. The CDR3 here is CASSSGLEETQYF.

The J gene is TRBJ1-1, the V gene TRBV30. The CDR3 covers 14 residues. Germline assignment: CDR1 GTSNPN and CDR2 SVGIG (reference sequence). The chain's CDR3 is CAWIRRDIRAEAFF.